The 32 T cell receptor beta chains given below trace back to one sample, sequenced in a study of T cells in Graves' hyperthyroidism and ophthalmopathy. RNA transcripts yielded amplified TCR beta CDR3 regions. First-round RT-PCR with HTBI primers amplified the TCR CDR3 region. Using its own MiXCR run on the multiplex PCR reads, TCRdb lists one record per CDR3 protein. This sample has hundreds of thousands of distinct CDR3 sequences; around 15% occur once, and the top ten carry around 13%. The material sequenced was blood. The receptors here all came from a woman aged 40-49 years with Graves' hyperthyroidism.

This clonotype was recorded at least ten times. V is TRBV7-2 and J is TRBJ2-3; D is undetermined. V lost 5 bases, J lost 2 bases, and 14 bases lay in between. The CDR3 has 15 residues. From germline, CDR1 is SGHTA and CDR2 FQGNSA. The CDR3 DNA sequence: TGTGCCAGCAGCCCCTCTCCTGCAGACACAGATACGCAGTATTTT. Translation gives CASSPSPADTDTQYF.

CDR3 bases: TGTGCCAGCAAGGGAGGGAACTTCCAAGAGACCCAGTACTTC. It encodes CASKGGNFQETQYF. The chain uses TRBV18 and TRBJ2-5, with 7 bases matching TRBD2. There are 14 residues in the CDR3. The germline CDR1 and CDR2 sequences are KGHSH and LQKENI. With V trimmed by 8 bases and J by 1 base, 7 bases remained unmatched.

In its sample, this clonotype was seen many times. V is TRBV11-2 and J is TRBJ2-3, with D perhaps matching TRBD2 (6 bases). The length of the CDR3 is 15 residues. CDR1 is SGHAT and CDR2 is FQNNGV in the germline V gene. The V gene lost 2 bases and the J gene lost 0 bases, with 9 bases spanning the gap. The CDR3 coding sequence is TGTGCCAGCAGCTTAAACGGGGGAAGCACAGATACGCAGTATTTT. It yields the protein CASSLNGGSTDTQYF.

V and J are TRBV5-4 and TRBJ2-2; 10 nucleotides align to TRBD1. V was clipped by 4 bases and J by 3 bases; unmatched bases: 3. Germline CDR1 reads SGHNT; CDR2 reads YYREEE (reference sequence). CDR3 length: 15 residues. The CDR3 DNA reads as TGTGCCAGCAGCAAGGGACAGGGGCACACCGGGGAGCTGTTTTTT. This gives the protein CASSKGQGHTGELFF.

The rearrangement joins TRBV15 to TRBJ1-4; TRBD1 aligns across 12 bases. CDR3 length: 18 amino acids. Germline-derived CDR1 and CDR2 are LNHNV and YYDKDF (reference sequence). V gave up 5 bases and J gave up 11 bases; unmatched junction bases: 18. CDR3 loop: CATSPRQSGTGGAGKLFF. CDR3 nucleotides: TGTGCCACCAGCCCACGACAGTCCGGGACAGGGGGCGCGGGGAAACTGTTTTTT.

The J gene is TRBJ1-1, the V gene TRBV6-1, with D tentatively TRBD1 (6 bases). Germline assignment: CDR1 MNHNS and CDR2 SASEGT. This CDR3 is built from 19 residues. Trimming removed 5 bases from V and 0 bases from J, with 25 bases in between. This CDR3 is CASSYFPGGPRGMNTEAFF. CDR3 nucleotide sequence: TGTGCCAGCAGTTATTTCCCGGGCGGTCCCAGGGGCATGAACACTGAAGCTTTCTTT.

The count of this clonotype is one. A much larger clone sits a single nucleotide away, making a read error possible. This chain connects TRBV27 to TRBJ2-7; 10 bases are a match to TRBD1. The V segment lost 5 bases and the J segment 5 bases; nucleotides outside the gene matches: 6. This CDR3 is 14 amino acids long. The germline V gene encodes CDR1 MNHEY and CDR2 SMNVEV (reference sequence). CDR3 DNA sequence: TGTGCCAGCAGTCGTGACAGGGGGCGCGACGAGCAGTACTTC. Its translation: CASSRDRGRDEQYF.

The chain carries TRBV30 and TRBJ2-7; TRBD1 might be the D (6 bases). Trimming cost V 3 bases and J 7 bases, with 19 bases left between them. Germline CDR1 is GTSNPN and CDR2 is SVGIG (reference sequence). The CDR3 has 14 residues. The DNA of the CDR3 is TGTGCCTGGAGCGCAGCACAGGGACATTTGGAGCAGTACTTC. Translated: CAWSAAQGHLEQYF.

This clonotype was counted ten times or more. J is TRBJ2-1 and V is TRBV5-1; 14 positions agree with TRBD2. Germline values: CDR1 SGHRS, CDR2 YFSETQ. V lost 7 bases to trimming and J lost 7 bases; unmatched junction nucleotides: 16. The CDR3 extends over 18 amino acids. In DNA, the CDR3 is TGCGCCAGCTGTATGGGGACTAGCGGGAGAAATGGTTGGAATGAGCAGTTCTTC. The encoded protein is CASCMGTSGRNGWNEQFF.

This clonotype showed up many times. The chain combines TRBV20-1 with TRBJ1-1; D not resolved. Trimming took off 7 bases at V and 1 base at J, with 7 bases between the two ends. CDR3 size: 11 residues. Germline CDR1 reads DFQATT; CDR2 reads SNEGSKA (reference sequence). The CDR3 sequence is CSVAGNTEAFF. The CDR3 DNA follows: TGCAGTGTCGCCGGGAACACTGAAGCTTTCTTT.

Of note for this clonotype: A much larger clone differs by one base, so this may be a read error. The rearrangement joins TRBV5-1 to TRBJ2-3; 7 bases map to TRBD2. Looked up from germline, CDR1 is SGHRS and CDR2 is YFSETQ. CDR3 length equals 16 residues. The CDR3 nucleotides are TGCGCCAGCGGCTTGGGTAGCGGGCTTAGCACAGATACGCAGTATTTT. The encoded protein is CASGLGSGLSTDTQYF.

In its sample, this clonotype was seen a few times. The CDR3 loop reads CASSLSPPGALSNTGELFF. In DNA, the CDR3 is TGTGCCAGCAGTTTAAGCCCCCCAGGGGCACTTTCGAACACCGGGGAGCTGTTTTTT. The chain links TRBV27 to TRBJ2-2; D is possibly TRBD1 (6 bases). This CDR3 has 19 amino acids. CDR1 is MNHEY and CDR2 is SMNVEV in the germline V gene (reference sequence). Trimming left V 2 bases short and J 0 bases short, with 19 bases between.

This clonotype was seen a few times. V and J are TRBV28 and TRBJ2-7; D unclear. V lost 5 bases and J 0 bases, leaving 14 bases between the germline ends. This CDR3 comprises 15 residues. Per germline, CDR1 MDHEN and CDR2 SYDVKM. The DNA for the CDR3 is TGTGCCAGCAGTGCCCGGACGGCGGCCTCCTACGAGCAGTACTTC. It translates to CASSARTAASYEQYF.

This chain joins TRBV4-1 and TRBJ2-7; D may be TRBD1 (5 bases). Germline V gene sequence: CDR1 MGHRA, CDR2 YSYEKL. The CDR3 runs to 14 residues. Trimming removed 3 bases at V and 2 bases at J, with 11 bases between. This CDR3 is CASSHRGATYEQYF. CDR3 DNA: TGCGCCAGCAGCCATCGTGGGGCTACCTACGAGCAGTACTTC.

In its sample, this clonotype was seen many times. This sequence joins TRBV7-9 and TRBJ2-1, with TRBD2 identical over 12 bases. The germline CDR1 and CDR2 sequences are SEHNR and FQNEAQ (reference sequence). With V trimmed by 5 bases and J by 8 bases, 10 bases remained unmatched. The CDR3 sequence is 16 residues long. CDR3 protein: CASSVSGLAGGDEQFF. Written as DNA, the CDR3 is TGTGCCAGCAGCGTTAGTGGGCTAGCGGGGGGGGATGAGCAGTTCTTC.

This clonotype was recorded at least ten times. The chain recombines TRBV7-2 with TRBJ2-7; TRBD2 matches at 10 bases. V was clipped by 1 base and J by 5 bases; unmatched bases: 5. The germline V gene has CDR1 SGHTA and CDR2 FQGNSA. The CDR3 extends over 15 amino acids. CDR3 residues: CASSLGAGGMDEQYF. The DNA of the CDR3 is TGTGCCAGCAGCTTAGGAGCGGGAGGGATGGACGAGCAGTACTTC. The full variable domain, with the rest looked up from reference TRBV7-2 and TRBJ2-7, is GAGVSQSPSNKVTEKGKDVELRCDPISGHTALYWYRQSLGQGLEFLIYFQGNSAPDKSGLPSDRFSAERTGGSVSTLTIQRTQQEDSAVYLCASSLGAGGMDEQYFGPGTRLTVT.

This chain joins TRBV9 and TRBJ2-6; tentative D call: TRBD1 (5 bases). CDR3 length equals 16 residues. CDR1 and CDR2 (germline): SGDLS, YYNGEE. Trimming cost V 2 bases and J 0 bases, with 9 bases left between them. The CDR3 region is CASSVGQGSGANVLTF. In DNA, the CDR3 is TGTGCCAGCAGCGTCGGCCAGGGCTCTGGGGCCAACGTCCTGACTTTC.

The sample holds a few counts of this clonotype. This sequence joins TRBV12-3 or TRBV12-4 and TRBJ1-4; 9 bases map to TRBD1. The CDR3 runs 14 residues. The trim removed 5 bases at V and 7 bases at J, leaving 5 bases unmatched. The CDR3 DNA is TGTGCCAGCAGTACCGGGACAGGGAGTGAAAAACTGTTTTTT. It is translated as CASSTGTGSEKLFF.

This clonotype turned up a few times. The rearrangement joins TRBV6-1 to TRBJ2-1, with D possibly being TRBD1 (6 bases). This CDR3 region has 15 residues. V dropped 6 bases and J dropped 0 bases, with 12 bases sitting between them. Per germline, CDR1 MNHNS and CDR2 SASEGT. As DNA, the CDR3 is TGTGCCAGCAGAGAGGACAGAGGCTCCTACAATGAGCAGTTCTTC. Translating gives CASREDRGSYNEQFF.

With respect to this clonotype: The junction shows a germline mismatch at one end, possibly a read error. The gene calls are TRBV2 and TRBJ2-7; TRBD1 aligns across 7 bases. The CDR3 is 13 amino acids. CDR1 is SNHLY, CDR2 FYNNEI, per germline. This chain's CDR3 is CTSRRTGTYEQYF. The CDR3 region has the DNA TGTACCAGCAGAAGGACAGGCACCTACGAGCAGTACTTC.

The J gene is TRBJ2-1, the V gene TRBV3-1, with TRBD2 matching over 12 bases. Germline CDR1 LGHDT, CDR2 YNNKEL (reference sequence). There are 16 residues in the CDR3. V lost 1 base to trimming and J lost 6 bases; unmatched junction nucleotides: 4. DNA for the CDR3: TGTGCCAGCAGCCAAGTAACTAGCGGGAGGATCAATGAGCAGTTCTTC. As protein: CASSQVTSGRINEQFF.

This chain uses TRBV27 with TRBJ2-3; the match to TRBD2 covers 12 bases. The CDR3 extends over 15 amino acids. The V and J ends lost 8 bases and 4 bases, in that order; junction bases with no gene match: 7. The germline CDR1 and CDR2 sequences are MNHEY and SMNVEV (reference sequence). In DNA form, the CDR3 reads TGTGCCAGCGCCCGACTAGCGGGAGTGTCAGATACGCAGTATTTT. It is translated as CASARLAGVSDTQYF.

A few counts support this clonotype. The chain recombines TRBV25-1 with TRBJ2-7, with D unresolved. Between the trimmed V and J ends, which lost 4 bases and 6 bases, there was a span of 7 bases. This CDR3 region has 11 residues. Germline loops: CDR1 MGHDK, CDR2 SYGVNS. CDR3 residues: CASSGRAEQYF. The CDR3 DNA reads TGTGCCAGCAGTGGTCGTGCCGAGCAGTACTTC.

This clonotype was counted at least ten times. This chain links TRBV11-3 with TRBJ2-3, with D possibly TRBD2 on 6 matching bases. V was cut by 1 base and J by 5 bases, with 13 bases left in between. The CDR3 spans 15 residues. Per the germline V gene, CDR1 is SGHNT and CDR2 is YENEEA. DNA for the CDR3: TGTGCCAGCAGCTTAGGACTAGTTACTGGAGATACGCAGTATTTT. Its protein product is CASSLGLVTGDTQYF.

The J gene is TRBJ2-5, the V gene TRBV2; 7 nucleotides line up with TRBD2. V was clipped by 6 bases and J by 1 base; unmatched bases: 8. The germline V gene has CDR1 SNHLY and CDR2 FYNNEI. CDR3 size: 15 residues. CDR3 residues: CASSSMGGGQETQYF. The CDR3 region has the DNA TGTGCCAGCAGCTCTATGGGCGGGGGCCAAGAGACCCAGTACTTC.

This clonotype was seen only once. The chain links TRBV7-9 to TRBJ2-5, with TRBD1 identical over 8 bases. CDR3 length equals 15 residues. V dropped 5 bases and J dropped 5; count of bases not matched to a gene: 10. Germline loops: CDR1 SEHNR, CDR2 FQNEAQ (reference sequence). Written as DNA, the CDR3 is TGTGCCAGCAGCCCCCGGACAGGGTGGGGGGAGACCCAGTACTTC. Translated, it gives CASSPRTGWGETQYF.

This clonotype was seen a handful of times. This rearrangement joins TRBV20-1 to TRBJ2-3, with TRBD2 identical over 9 bases. CDR1 DFQATT and CDR2 SNEGSKA come from the germline V gene (reference sequence). The CDR3 loop spans 17 amino acids. V lost 0 bases to trimming and J lost 2 bases; unmatched junction nucleotides: 9. The CDR3 coding sequence is TGCAGTGCTAGAGAGGGGGGGCTAGCGGGATTCACAGATACGCAGTATTTT. Its translation: CSAREGGLAGFTDTQYF.

This clonotype was seen ten or more times. The chain recombines TRBV7-8 with TRBJ1-6; D may be TRBD1 (5 bases). Trimming cost V 3 bases and J 9 bases, with 18 bases left between them. CDR1 SGHVS and CDR2 FQNEAQ come from the germline V gene. The CDR3 has 16 amino acids. The CDR3 DNA sequence: TGTGCCAGCAGCTTCGATCCCGGGACGGGGAGTTCACCCCTCCACTTT. Protein: CASSFDPGTGSSPLHF.

This clonotype was seen many times. The V call is TRBV5-6, the J call TRBJ1-1, with 7 positions matching TRBD1. This CDR3 region has 14 residues. Trimming cost V 3 bases and J 6 bases; bases outside gene matches: 8. In germline, CDR1 is SGHDT, CDR2 YYEEEE. CDR3 nucleotides: TGTGCCAGCAGCTATCGACAGGGTGTGGCTGAAGCTTTCTTT. Protein sequence: CASSYRQGVAEAFF. Supplemented by reference TRBV5-6 and TRBJ1-1, the full variable domain reads DAGVTQSPTHLIKTRGQQVTLRCSPKSGHDTVSWYQQALGQGPQFIFQYYEEEERQRGNFPDRFSGHQFPNYSSELNVNALLLGDSALYLCASSYRQGVAEAFFGQGTRLTVV.

The V and J genes are TRBV7-2 and TRBJ2-7, with TRBD2 matching 8 bases. With 5 bases clipped from V and 6 bases from J, the junction kept 9 bases outside the gene matches. Germline assignment: CDR1 SGHTA and CDR2 FQGNSA. The CDR3 consists of 14 residues. CDR3 amino acids: CASSRGLASLEQYF. CDR3 coding DNA: TGTGCCAGCAGCCGCGGACTAGCTTCTCTCGAGCAGTACTTC.

This clonotype was counted at least ten times. The rearrangement joins TRBV2 to TRBJ2-5, with D perhaps being TRBD1 or TRBD2 (5 bases each). V was pared by 8 bases and J by 0 bases, with 10 bases between. CDR1 and CDR2 (germline): SNHLY, FYNNEI. The CDR3 runs 13 residues. The CDR3 nucleotides are TGTGCCAGCCACCGGGACCACCAAGAGACCCAGTACTTC. It specifies CASHRDHQETQYF.

V gene TRBV6-1 combines with J gene TRBJ2-7; 9 nucleotides align to TRBD2. This CDR3 contains 16 residues. The V gene end was trimmed by 7 bases and the J gene end by 3 bases; junction bases not matched to a gene: 13. Germline CDR1 and CDR2: MNHNS and SASEGT. DNA for the CDR3: TGTGCCAGCAAGGGGGTTTTGGCGGGAGGGTTCTACGAGCAGTACTTC. Translation: CASKGVLAGGFYEQYF.